This T cell receptor (beta chain) was obtained from a study of radiotherapy plus CTLA-4 blockade in lung cancer. Repertoires were generated with immunoSEQ multiplex PCR, while TCRdb's copy carries only in-frame clones and drops some. The sample records tens of thousands of clones, over 70% being singletons. Findings and limits, study-wide: The study found tumor-derived TCR clones expanded in blood after radiotherapy plus ipilimumab.

Germline V lookup: CDR1 SGHNT, CDR2 YENEEA. The CDR3 length is 15 residues. V lost 5 bases to trimming and J lost 5 bases, with 13 bases between them. This clone was detected only a few times. The antigen remains undetermined. Specimen: peripheral blood, collected from a patient treated with radiotherapy plus ipilimumab. The origin of this receptor is a human donor with non-small cell lung cancer who had a partial response to radiotherapy plus ipilimumab. Some clones in this sample may be carry-over from other donors' samples. The gene calls are TRBV11-3 and TRBJ1-6; possible D gene TRBD1, 5 bases. The chain's CDR3 is CASSADSIDNSPLHF. The CDR3 DNA follows: TGTGCCAGCAGCGCTGACAGTATAGATAATTCACCCCTCCACTTT.